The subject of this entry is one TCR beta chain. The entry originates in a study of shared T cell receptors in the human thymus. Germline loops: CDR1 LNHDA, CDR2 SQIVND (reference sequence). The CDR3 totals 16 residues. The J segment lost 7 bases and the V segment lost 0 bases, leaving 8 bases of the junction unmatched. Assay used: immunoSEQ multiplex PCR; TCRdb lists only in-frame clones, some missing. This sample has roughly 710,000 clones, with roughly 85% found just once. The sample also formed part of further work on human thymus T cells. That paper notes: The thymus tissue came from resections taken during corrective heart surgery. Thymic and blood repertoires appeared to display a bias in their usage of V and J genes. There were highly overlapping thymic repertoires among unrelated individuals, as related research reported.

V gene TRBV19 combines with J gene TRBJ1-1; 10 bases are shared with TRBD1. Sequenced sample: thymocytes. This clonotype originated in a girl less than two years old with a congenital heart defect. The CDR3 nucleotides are TGTGCCAGTAGTATAGAGTTCGGGACAGGGGTAGGTGAAGCTTTCTTT. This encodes CASSIEFGTGVGEAFF.